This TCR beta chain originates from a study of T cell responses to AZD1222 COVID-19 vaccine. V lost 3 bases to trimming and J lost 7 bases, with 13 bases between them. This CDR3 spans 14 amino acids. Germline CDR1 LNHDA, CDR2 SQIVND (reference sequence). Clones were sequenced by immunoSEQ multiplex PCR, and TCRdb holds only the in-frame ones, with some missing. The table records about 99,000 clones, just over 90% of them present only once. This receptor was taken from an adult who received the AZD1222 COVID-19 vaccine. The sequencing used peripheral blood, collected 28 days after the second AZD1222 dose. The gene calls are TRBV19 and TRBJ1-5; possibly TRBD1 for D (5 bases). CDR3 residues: CASSIEPQGQPQHF. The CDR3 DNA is TGTGCCAGTAGTATCGAACCCCAGGGACAGCCCCAGCATTTT.